This passage covers 17 T cell receptor beta chains from one sample sequenced in a study of T cells in Graves' hyperthyroidism and ophthalmopathy. Amplification targeted TCR beta CDR3 regions from RNA transcripts. The HTBI set primed first-round TCR CDR3 RT-PCR. TCRdb reprocessed the multiplex PCR reads with MiXCR, giving one entry per CDR3 protein. The sample comprises about 840,000 distinct CDR3 sequences, approximately 40% of which are singletons, and around 10% rests with the top ten. Sequencing was carried out using blood. These receptors were collected from a man aged 18 to 30 with Graves' hyperthyroidism.

This sequence joins TRBV5-1 and TRBJ2-7; D possibly corresponds to TRBD1 (6 bases). With 9 bases removed from V and 3 bases from J, the gap between germline ends came to 13 bases. CDR3 size: 12 residues. The germline CDR1 and CDR2 sequences are SGHRS and YFSETQ. CDR3 residues: CATGRDIYEQYF. The CDR3 DNA reads TGCGCCACCGGACGGGACATCTACGAGCAGTACTTC. Combining the CDR3 with reference TRBV5-1 and TRBJ2-7 gives the whole variable domain KAGVTQTPRYLIKTRGQQVTLSCSPISGHRSVSWYQQTPGQGLQFLFEYFSETQRNKGNFPGRFSGRQFSNSRSEMNVSTLELGDSALYLCATGRDIYEQYFGPGTRLTVT.

This clonotype came up a few times. Since a much larger clone is just one base distant, this may be a read error. The chain links TRBV15 to TRBJ1-6, with TRBD1 matching 7 bases. Germline V gives CDR1 LNHNV, CDR2 YYDKDF (reference sequence). There are 16 residues in the CDR3. As DNA, the CDR3 is TGTGCCACCAGCGAACGAGGGGGCGGCTATAATTCACCCCGCCACTTT. This sequence encodes CATSERGGGYNSPRHF.

This clonotype has ten or more counts. The chain is built from TRBV7-3 and TRBJ2-7; 10 bases are a match to TRBD2. Germline V CDR1 and CDR2: SGHTA, FQGTGA. The ends lost 8 bases at V and 6 bases at J; junction bases unmatched: 7. This CDR3 has 13 amino acids. CDR3 bases: TGTGCCAGCTCCCGGGCTAGCGGGAGCGAGCAGTACTTC. Amino acid sequence: CASSRASGSEQYF.

Concerning this clonotype itself: Given a much more abundant clone one base away, this may be a read error. The chain combines TRBV2 with TRBJ1-2; D not resolved. Germline values: CDR1 SNHLY, CDR2 FYNNEI. The CDR3 loop spans 8 amino acids. V lost 4 bases to trimming and J lost 9 bases, with 0 bases between them. The DNA of the CDR3 is TGTGCCAGCAGTGGCTACACCTTC. This sequence encodes CASSGYTF.

This clonotype was detected once. CDR3 sequence: CATGTGYYNQPQHF. CDR3 nucleotides: TGTGCCACCGGGACAGGGTATTACAATCAGCCCCAGCATTTT. This sequence joins TRBV10-3 and TRBJ1-5; 9 bases align to TRBD1. The CDR3 contains 14 residues. The ends lost 10 bases at V and 3 bases at J; junction bases unmatched: 7. Germline V gene sequence: CDR1 ENHRY, CDR2 SYGVKD.

V gene TRBV7-8 combines with J gene TRBJ2-7, with 9 bases that match TRBD1. Germline V gives CDR1 SGHVS, CDR2 FQNEAQ. The J segment lost 4 bases and the V segment lost 5 bases, leaving 12 bases of the junction unmatched. The CDR3 spans 16 residues. The CDR3 here is CASSPPPGQGSYEQYF. As DNA, the CDR3 is TGTGCCAGCAGCCCCCCCCCGGGACAGGGTAGTTACGAGCAGTACTTC.

This clonotype was picked up many times. The rearrangement links TRBV5-8 to TRBJ1-6, with D hard to call. The germline V gene encodes CDR1 SGHTS and CDR2 YDEGEE. Trimming pared 4 bases from V and 11 bases from J, leaving 10 bases between. This CDR3 contains 12 residues. The DNA for the CDR3 is TGTGCCAGCAGCCAAGATGTGGCACCCCTCCACTTT. As protein: CASSQDVAPLHF.

V is TRBV5-1 and J is TRBJ1-1; perhaps TRBD1 as D (5 bases). Germline V gives CDR1 SGHRS, CDR2 YFSETQ. The CDR3 runs to 15 residues. The V gene lost 5 bases and the J gene lost 6 bases, with 20 bases spanning the gap. CDR3 in DNA: TGCGCCAGCAGTGAGGGAAGGGGCCAGCAGCCTGAAGCTTTCTTT. Translating gives CASSEGRGQQPEAFF.

This clonotype was seen ten or more times. The chain couples TRBV29-1 to TRBJ1-2; D is unresolved. The V gene's germline CDR1 is SQVTM and CDR2 ANQGSEA. There are 15 residues in the CDR3. The V end was cut by 0 bases, the J end by 5 bases, with 16 bases between. The DNA of the CDR3 is TGCAGCGTTGAAGATAAAGGTTTCGGGGTGTATGGCTACACCTTC. Amino acid sequence: CSVEDKGFGVYGYTF.

CDR3 in DNA: TGTGCCAGCAGCTCCTACCTAGCGGGAGGCCTTATCTACGAGCAGTACTTC. Its protein is CASSSYLAGGLIYEQYF. The chain couples TRBV11-2 to TRBJ2-7; TRBD2 matches 11 bases. Germline values: CDR1 SGHAT, CDR2 FQNNGV. After removal of 4 bases from V and 3 bases from J, the junction contained 11 bases not matched to a gene. This CDR3 contains 17 residues.

This clonotype occurred many times. The gene calls are TRBV10-3 and TRBJ1-5; D is perhaps TRBD1 (5 bases). Per germline, CDR1 ENHRY and CDR2 SYGVKD. V shed 3 bases and J shed 5 bases, with 8 bases lying between them. This CDR3 has 13 residues. The CDR3 sequence: CAISDEGYQPQHF. DNA of the CDR3: TGTGCCATCAGTGATGAGGGGTATCAGCCCCAGCATTTT.

The chain links TRBV12-5 to TRBJ2-2; D gene uncertain. The length of the CDR3 is 12 residues. CDR1 and CDR2 (germline): LGHNT, FRNRAP. Trimming pared 1 base from V and 7 bases from J, leaving 4 bases between. Here the CDR3 reads CASGLEIGELFF. The CDR3 DNA follows: TGTGCTAGTGGTTTGGAAATCGGGGAGCTGTTTTTT.

The chain has TRBV20-1 and TRBJ2-7, with D tentatively TRBD1 or TRBD2 (6 bases each). This CDR3 is 14 amino acids long. Deletions cut 2 bases from V and 3 bases from J, with 14 bases between. Germline V lookup: CDR1 DFQATT, CDR2 SNEGSKA (reference sequence). DNA of the CDR3: TGCAGTGCTAGAATGCGGGACACCGACTACGAGCAGTACTTC. It codes for CSARMRDTDYEQYF.

The chain carries TRBV6-5 and TRBJ1-4, with D unclear. The V end was cut by 4 bases, the J end by 10 bases, with 7 bases between. The CDR3 covers 11 residues. The germline CDR1 and CDR2 sequences are MNHEY and SVGAGI. CDR3 coding DNA: TGTGCCAGCAGTTTTGAAGGAAAACTGTTTTTT. It is translated as CASSFEGKLFF.

With regard to this clonotype: One junction end does not reproduce the germline sequence, and a read error may be involved. The chain joins TRBV20-1 to TRBJ1-1; D is possibly TRBD1 (6 bases). Germline CDR1 and CDR2: DFQATT and SNEGSKA (reference sequence). The CDR3 consists of 16 residues. The CDR3 reads CGAGGSWDNQNTEAFF. The CDR3 DNA sequence: TGCGGTGCCGGGGGCTCGTGGGACAACCAGAACACTGAAGCTTTCTTT.

This clonotype appeared many times. The rearrangement joins TRBV12-3 or TRBV12-4 to TRBJ2-5; the D is unclear. The V end lost 6 bases, the J end lost 5 bases, and 10 bases lay between the germline ends. This CDR3 contains 12 residues. In DNA, the CDR3 is TGTGCCAGCAGCTCCCTGAGCGAGACCCAGTACTTC. Amino acid sequence: CASSSLSETQYF.

This clonotype showed up many times. The gene calls are TRBV20-1 and TRBJ1-2; no firm D call. The germline V gene has CDR1 DFQATT and CDR2 SNEGSKA (reference sequence). CDR3 size: 14 residues. The ends were cut back, 4 bases at V and 3 bases at J, with 15 bases in the middle. CDR3 sequence reads: CSAILQEGHYGYTF. The CDR3 bases are TGCAGTGCTATCCTTCAGGAGGGCCACTATGGCTACACCTTC.